The 20 T cell receptor beta chains given below trace back to one sample, sequenced in a study of OX40 agonist ivuxolimab in advanced cancers. Receptor libraries were prepared by the immunoSEQ multiplex PCR assay. The table comes from immuneACCESS by way of TCRdb, which keeps in-frame sequences with V and J called. Part of the clones is missing from these tables; in studies checked, under half for an unresolved V gene and the rest for unknown reasons. Recorded for this sample are 45,000 to 65,000 clones; less than 95% of them occurred a single time. The top ten hold 8.7% of the sample. The sample here was CD4+ or CD8+ T cells sorted from blood, taken in a trial of the OX40 agonist ivuxolimab. These receptors originate from an adult with an advanced solid tumor such as melanoma, head and neck, liver or kidney cancer.

V is TRBV28 and J is TRBJ2-7; D is unclear. Germline V lookup: CDR1 MDHEN, CDR2 SYDVKM. The CDR3 extends over 11 amino acids. V dropped 6 bases and J dropped 3 bases, with 6 bases sitting between them. The CDR3 here is CASSHSYEQYF. The DNA of the CDR3 is TGTGCCAGCAGCCATAGCTACGAGCAGTACTTC. Full variable domain (rest looked up from reference TRBV28 and TRBJ2-7): DVKVTQSSRYLVKRTGEKVFLECVQDMDHENMFWYRQDPGLGLRLIYFSYDVKMKEKGDIPEGYSVSREKKERFSLILESASTNQTSMYLCASSHSYEQYFGPGTRLTVT.

The chain employs TRBV5-5 and TRBJ2-3, with a weak D call TRBD2 (5 bases). V gave up 0 bases and J gave up 6 bases, with 17 bases separating them. Germline V gene sequence: CDR1 SGHKS, CDR2 YYEKEE (reference sequence). This CDR3 spans 16 amino acids. CDR3 amino acids: CASSLAPGVMADTQYF. In DNA, the CDR3 is TGTGCCAGCAGCTTGGCCCCCGGGGTTATGGCCGATACGCAGTATTTT. Full variable domain (outside the CDR3, taken from reference TRBV5-5 and TRBJ2-3): DAGVTQSPTHLIKTRGQQVTLRCSPISGHKSVSWYQQVLGQGPQFIFQYYEKEERGRGNFPDRFSARQFPNYSSELNVNALLLGDSALYLCASSLAPGVMADTQYFGPGTRLTVL.

The rearrangement links TRBV9 to TRBJ1-3; 8 nucleotides agree with TRBD1. Germline CDR1 reads SGDLS; CDR2 reads YYNGEE. The CDR3 totals 15 residues. The junction had 4 bases not matched to a gene; V was cut back by 4 bases and J by 1 base. In nucleotides, the CDR3 is TGTGCCAGCAGCCCTACAGGGGGATCTGGAAACACCATATATTTT. It codes for CASSPTGGSGNTIYF.

The rearrangement links TRBV28 to TRBJ2-7, with 7 positions matching TRBD1. This CDR3 has 14 residues. CDR1 is MDHEN and CDR2 is SYDVKM in the germline V gene. Unmatched junction bases numbered 7, after V lost 1 base and J lost 7 bases. CDR3 residues: CASSLSRGSWEQYF. The CDR3, as DNA: TGTGCCAGCAGTTTATCCAGGGGGTCGTGGGAGCAGTACTTC.

The chain is built from TRBV27 and TRBJ2-1; no firm D call. V was cut by 1 base and J by 0 bases, with 7 bases left in between. The CDR3 extends over 15 amino acids. CDR1 and CDR2 from the germline V gene are MNHEY and SMNVEV (reference sequence). For the CDR3, the DNA is TGTGCCAGCAGTTTATTGGGTCCCTCCTACAATGAGCAGTTCTTC. This codes for CASSLLGPSYNEQFF.

The V gene is TRBV5-1, the J gene TRBJ2-7; D may be TRBD1 (5 bases). The CDR3 is 13 residues long. Per the germline V gene, CDR1 is SGHRS and CDR2 is YFSETQ. V was clipped by 0 bases and J by 7 bases, with 11 bases between them. CDR3 sequence (DNA): TGCGCCAGCAGCTTGGCTGGGGCGTGGGAGCAGTACTTC. This gives the protein CASSLAGAWEQYF.

V is TRBV15 and J is TRBJ1-3; no clear D. The CDR3 loop spans 13 amino acids. Per the germline V gene, CDR1 is LNHNV and CDR2 is YYDKDF (reference sequence). Trimming shortened V by 5 bases and J by 0 bases, and 5 bases separated the two germline ends. The CDR3 sequence is CATSPVSGNTIYF. CDR3 nucleotides: TGTGCCACCAGCCCAGTCTCTGGAAACACCATATATTTT. Looking up the rest from reference TRBV15 and TRBJ1-3 gives the full variable domain: DAMVIQNPRYQVTQFGKPVTLSCSQTLNHNVMYWYQQKSSQAPKLLFHYYDKDFNNEADTPDNFQSRRPNTSFCFLDIRSPGLGDTAMYLCATSPVSGNTIYFGEGSWLTVV.

The chain carries TRBV9 and TRBJ2-7, with D uncertain. Germline V CDR1 and CDR2: SGDLS, YYNGEE. There are 14 residues in the CDR3. Trimming took 0 bases from V and 3 from J, leaving 10 bases between them. The chain's CDR3 is CASSVGRLGYEQYF. As DNA, the CDR3 is TGTGCCAGCAGCGTAGGTCGTCTGGGCTACGAGCAGTACTTC. The full variable domain, with the rest looked up from reference TRBV9 and TRBJ2-7, is DSGVTQTPKHLITATGQRVTLRCSPRSGDLSVYWYQQSLDQGLQFLIQYYNGEERAKGNILERFSAQQFPDLHSELNLSSLELGDSALYFCASSVGRLGYEQYFGPGTRLTVT.

V usage is TRBV13 and J usage is TRBJ2-7; TRBD1 aligns across 7 bases. The CDR3 contains 14 residues. The V segment lost 5 bases and the J segment 2 bases; nucleotides outside the gene matches: 6. Germline CDR1 reads PRHDT; CDR2 reads FYEKMQ (reference sequence). The CDR3 DNA reads as TGTGCCAGCAGCCTACAGGGACAGACCTACGAGCAGTACTTC. This translates into CASSLQGQTYEQYF.

This rearrangement joins TRBV27 to TRBJ2-1, with D unresolved. CDR3 size: 15 residues. Deletions cut 3 bases from V and 0 bases from J, with 9 bases between. CDR1 and CDR2 from the germline V gene are MNHEY and SMNVEV (reference sequence). CDR3 nucleotides: TGTGCCAGCAGTTTTGCGCGGAGCTCCTACAATGAGCAGTTCTTC. Amino acid sequence: CASSFARSSYNEQFF.

This chain connects TRBV7-3 to TRBJ2-3; D may correspond to TRBD1 or TRBD2 (6 bases each). The CDR3 runs 13 residues. Between the trimmed V and J ends, which lost 4 bases and 7 bases, there was a span of 12 bases. Looked up from germline, CDR1 is SGHTA and CDR2 is FQGTGA. CDR3 sequence reads: CASSSAGQNTQYF. In nucleotides, the CDR3 is TGTGCCAGCAGCTCGGCGGGACAAAATACGCAGTATTTT.

The V gene is TRBV6-6, the J gene TRBJ2-5; 7 bases are shared with TRBD2. Germline V gives CDR1 MNHNY, CDR2 SVGAGI (reference sequence). This CDR3 contains 12 residues. The V gene end was trimmed by 7 bases and the J gene end by 5 bases; junction bases not matched to a gene: 4. The CDR3 spells CASKEGGETQYF. DNA of the CDR3: TGTGCCAGCAAGGAGGGAGGGGAGACCCAGTACTTC.

Of note for this clone: This same CDR3 is encoded by further DNA sequences in the sample. The chain employs TRBV11-2 and TRBJ2-7; D gene uncertain. CDR3 length: 13 amino acids. Deletions cut 1 base from V and 2 bases from J, with 6 bases between. The germline V gene has CDR1 SGHAT and CDR2 FQNNGV. The CDR3 region is CASSLGLTYEQYF. The CDR3 DNA reads as TGTGCCAGCAGCTTAGGACTTACCTACGAGCAGTACTTC.

This chain uses TRBV28 with TRBJ2-2, with D perhaps TRBD1 or TRBD2 (5 bases each). The CDR3 covers 15 residues. Germline V lookup: CDR1 MDHEN, CDR2 SYDVKM. V lost 6 bases and J 2 bases, leaving 13 bases between the germline ends. CDR3 bases: TGTGCCAGCAGCACCGGGACGGGAAACACCGGGGAGCTGTTTTTT. This sequence encodes CASSTGTGNTGELFF.

V gene TRBV2 combines with J gene TRBJ2-7; D not certain. This CDR3 spans 12 amino acids. CDR1 and CDR2 (germline): SNHLY, FYNNEI. Trimming left V 6 bases short and J 4 bases short, with 10 bases between. The CDR3 here is CASRKTVYEQYF. CDR3 DNA sequence: TGTGCCAGCAGGAAGACGGTGTACGAGCAGTACTTC.

V is TRBV7-9 and J is TRBJ2-7; 8 bases match TRBD1. This CDR3 has 15 residues. V shed 1 base, J shed 5 bases, and the junction held 7 bases outside the gene matches. Germline V gives CDR1 SEHNR, CDR2 FQNEAQ (reference sequence). The CDR3 reads CASSLGQGAMDEQYF. The CDR3 DNA follows: TGTGCCAGCAGCTTAGGTCAGGGGGCGATGGACGAGCAGTACTTC.

This chain links TRBV25-1 with TRBJ2-1; D is ambiguous. Trimming removed 4 bases from V and 9 bases from J, with 7 bases in between. This CDR3 region has 11 residues. CDR1 and CDR2 (germline): MGHDK, SYGVNS. The CDR3 loop is CASSVLGEQFF. The CDR3 DNA follows: TGTGCCAGCAGTGTACTCGGTGAGCAGTTCTTC.

This chain connects TRBV14 to TRBJ2-5; D tentatively fits TRBD1 or TRBD2 (5 bases each). Per the germline V gene, CDR1 is SGHDN and CDR2 is FVKESK. The CDR3 has 15 residues. The V end lost 4 bases, the J end lost 3 bases, and 15 bases lay between the germline ends. The CDR3: CASSLFGGEEETQYF. The DNA of the CDR3 is TGTGCCAGCAGCCTTTTTGGGGGAGAGGAAGAGACCCAGTACTTC. The full variable domain, in which reference TRBV14 and TRBJ2-5 provide the parts outside the CDR3, is EAGVTQFPSHSVIEKGQTVTLRCDPISGHDNLYWYRRVMGKEIKFLLHFVKESKQDESGMPNNRFLAERTGGTYSTLKVQPAELEDSGVYFCASSLFGGEEETQYFGPGTRLLVL.

The chain links TRBV4-3 to TRBJ2-1; no firm D call. Germline V gene data show CDR1 as LGHNA and CDR2 as YSLEER. The V gene lost 1 base and the J gene lost 8 bases, with 12 bases spanning the gap. This CDR3 comprises 14 residues. In nucleotides, the CDR3 is TGCGCCAGCAGCCAAGCTGGCTACCAATATGAGCAGTTCTTC. It translates to CASSQAGYQYEQFF.

The chain recombines TRBV10-1 with TRBJ1-1; D gene uncertain. Germline V gene sequence: CDR1 WNHNN, CDR2 SYGVQD (reference sequence). The CDR3 spans 14 residues. V was shortened by 0 bases and J by 1 base, with 6 bases between the two germline ends. This CDR3 reads CASSESMGNTEAFF. The DNA for the CDR3 is TGCGCCAGCAGTGAGTCGATGGGGAACACTGAAGCTTTCTTT.